This is a list of T cell receptor beta chains from one sample in a study of shared clonotypes between healthy human individuals. Generated by immunoSEQ multiplex PCR, the TCRdb table keeps only in-frame clones and is missing some. The table has about 1.5 million clones, under 99% seen once. Sequencing was done on a sample of naive CD4+ T cells sorted from blood. The receptors originated from a man aged 25-45 years in good health. Each CDR3 is given with its conserved first and last residue. Fields, in order: D gene, J gene, clone size, V gene, CDR3 protein, CDR3 DNA. D genes are given only for firm matches. Part of the rows lack a size; the others show once, few, many or a class for expanded clones.

d_gene: TRBD2; j_gene: TRBJ2-5; abundance: NA; v_gene: TRBV18; CDR3aa: CASSPVFLAGEETQYF; CDR3nt: TGTGCCAGCTCACCAGTCTTTCTAGCGGGAGAAGAGACCCAGTACTTC
d_gene: TRBD1; j_gene: TRBJ2-7; abundance: once; v_gene: TRBV6-6; CDR3aa: CASRDGQGAYEQYF; CDR3nt: TGTGCCAGCAGGGATGGACAGGGGGCCTACGAGCAGTACTTC
d_gene: NA; j_gene: TRBJ2-2; abundance: NA; v_gene: TRBV5-1; CDR3aa: CASSSGAANTGELFF; CDR3nt: TGCGCCAGCAGCAGCGGTGCGGCGAACACCGGGGAGCTGTTTTTT
d_gene: NA; j_gene: TRBJ2-1; abundance: NA; v_gene: TRBV19; CDR3aa: CASSILLNRVNEQFF; CDR3nt: TGTGCCAGTAGTATCCTTCTAAACAGGGTCAATGAGCAGTTCTTC
d_gene: NA; j_gene: TRBJ2-7; abundance: NA; v_gene: TRBV10-3; CDR3aa: CAISESQGYYEQYF; CDR3nt: TGTGCCATCAGTGAGTCCCAGGGGTACTACGAGCAGTACTTC
d_gene: TRBD1; j_gene: TRBJ1-3; abundance: NA; v_gene: TRBV7-2; CDR3aa: CASSPQGARNSGNTIYF; CDR3nt: TGTGCCAGCAGCCCCCAGGGGGCGCGGAACTCTGGAAACACCATATATTTT
d_gene: NA; j_gene: TRBJ1-4; abundance: NA; v_gene: TRBV29-1; CDR3aa: CSAGGAGFEKLFF; CDR3nt: TGCAGCGCTGGCGGGGCAGGGTTTGAAAAACTGTTTTTT
d_gene: TRBD1; j_gene: TRBJ1-2; abundance: NA; v_gene: TRBV7-9; CDR3aa: CALGSAGTALDGYTF; CDR3nt: TGTGCCCTAGGGTCAGCCGGGACAGCACTAGATGGCTACACCTTC
d_gene: TRBD1; j_gene: TRBJ2-1; abundance: NA; v_gene: TRBV15; CDR3aa: CATSGPGQGAYNEQFF; CDR3nt: TGTGCCACCAGCGGACCCGGACAGGGGGCCTACAATGAGCAGTTCTTC
d_gene: NA; j_gene: TRBJ1-1; abundance: NA; v_gene: TRBV6-6; CDR3aa: CASRNRQNTEAFF; CDR3nt: TGTGCCAGCAGAAACAGGCAGAACACTGAAGCTTTCTTT
d_gene: NA; j_gene: TRBJ2-5; abundance: NA; v_gene: TRBV7-9; CDR3aa: CASRSPSTLAPGGETQYF; CDR3nt: TGTGCCAGCAGGTCTCCTTCAACTCTAGCGCCCGGTGGAGAGACCCAGTACTTC
d_gene: NA; j_gene: TRBJ1-1; abundance: once; v_gene: TRBV12-5; CDR3aa: CASGLVRGLNTEAFF; CDR3nt: TGTGCTAGTGGTTTGGTAAGGGGTTTGAACACTGAAGCTTTCTTT
d_gene: NA; j_gene: TRBJ2-7; abundance: NA; v_gene: TRBV14; CDR3aa: CASSLRQVGYEQYF; CDR3nt: TGTGCCAGCAGCCTCAGACAGGTTGGGTACGAGCAGTACTTC
d_gene: TRBD2; j_gene: TRBJ2-1; abundance: few; v_gene: TRBV5-4; CDR3aa: CASSSGTSGRYNEQFF; CDR3nt: TGTGCCAGCAGCTCCGGGACTAGCGGGAGGTACAATGAGCAGTTCTTC
d_gene: NA; j_gene: TRBJ2-7; abundance: NA; v_gene: TRBV10-1; CDR3aa: CASGYEQYF; CDR3nt: TGCGCCAGCGGTTACGAGCAGTACTTC
d_gene: NA; j_gene: TRBJ1-2; abundance: NA; v_gene: TRBV5-8; CDR3aa: CASSLPNSRINGYTF; CDR3nt: TGTGCCAGCAGCTTACCAAACTCAAGAATTAATGGCTACACCTTC